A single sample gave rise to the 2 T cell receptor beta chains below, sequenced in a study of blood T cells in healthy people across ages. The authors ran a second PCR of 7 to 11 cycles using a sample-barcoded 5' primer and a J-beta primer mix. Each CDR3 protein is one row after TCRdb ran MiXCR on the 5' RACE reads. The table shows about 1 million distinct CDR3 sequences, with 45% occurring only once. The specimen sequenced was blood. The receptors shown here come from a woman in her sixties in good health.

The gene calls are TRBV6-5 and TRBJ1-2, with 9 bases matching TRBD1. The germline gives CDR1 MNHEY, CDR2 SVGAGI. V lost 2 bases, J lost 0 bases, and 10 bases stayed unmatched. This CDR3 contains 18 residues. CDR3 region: CASSYVPPGQGSNYGYTF. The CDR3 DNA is TGTGCCAGCAGTTACGTACCGCCGGGACAGGGCTCTAACTATGGCTACACCTTC.

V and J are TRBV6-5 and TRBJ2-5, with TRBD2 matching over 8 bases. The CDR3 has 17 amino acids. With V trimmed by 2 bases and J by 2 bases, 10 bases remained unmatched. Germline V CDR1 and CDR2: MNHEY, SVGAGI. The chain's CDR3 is CASSYGRWPSGQETQYF. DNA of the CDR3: TGTGCCAGCAGTTACGGTCGGTGGCCTAGCGGGCAAGAGACCCAGTACTTC.